This T cell receptor (beta chain) was sequenced in a study of post-analysis software for immune sequencing data. As for the study in general: The patients showed relapsing-remitting, secondary progressive and progressive-relapsing multiple sclerosis courses. Study-level results: Versus controls, multiple sclerosis patients showed significantly lower diversity (normalized Chao1). By F measure, samples from a shared preparation batch strongly co-clustered. In patients, five TRBV segments were more frequent than in controls, with TRBV5-6, TRBV5-1 and TRBV20-1 among them.

This CDR3 comprises 17 residues. Prepared libraries of TCR beta cDNA carried unique molecular identifiers. TCRdb re-analysed the PCR reads in MiXCR, keeping a single row per CDR3 protein. Seen here are hundreds of thousands of distinct CDR3 sequences, 55% to 70% observed once, and the top ten hold roughly 10%. Remarks on this clonotype: Its antigen is not identified.

This clonotype was obtained from a girl aged 2 to 10 with multiple sclerosis. The chain recombines TRBV21-1 with TRBJ2-2; the DNA was not compared with TRBD2, the D call given in the table. TRBV21-1 counts as a pseudogene. The sequencing input was blood. CDR3 sequence (DNA): TGTGCCAGCAGCAAAGCCCTAGCGGGGGGGCACACCGGGGAGCTGTTTTTT. Its translation is CASSKALAGGHTGELFF.